The clone carrying this TCR beta chain was found once. The germline CDR1 and CDR2 sequences are SGHTA and FQGNSA. V was clipped by 6 bases and J by 6 bases; unmatched bases: 4. The length of the CDR3 is 12 residues. Profiled with immunoSEQ multiplex PCR; TCRdb holds only in-frame clones, not every one. The sample records about 410,000 clones, about nine tenths being singletons. This sample was included in a study of blood T cell repertoires in COVID-19. The sample taken for sequencing was peripheral blood. This receptor was obtained from a woman aged 25 to 45 with active or convalescent COVID-19. V usage is TRBV7-2 and J usage is TRBJ2-7, with TRBD1 matching over 8 bases. The CDR3 nucleotides read TGTGCCAGCAGACAGACAGGGGTCGAGCAGTACTTC. Translating gives CASRQTGVEQYF.